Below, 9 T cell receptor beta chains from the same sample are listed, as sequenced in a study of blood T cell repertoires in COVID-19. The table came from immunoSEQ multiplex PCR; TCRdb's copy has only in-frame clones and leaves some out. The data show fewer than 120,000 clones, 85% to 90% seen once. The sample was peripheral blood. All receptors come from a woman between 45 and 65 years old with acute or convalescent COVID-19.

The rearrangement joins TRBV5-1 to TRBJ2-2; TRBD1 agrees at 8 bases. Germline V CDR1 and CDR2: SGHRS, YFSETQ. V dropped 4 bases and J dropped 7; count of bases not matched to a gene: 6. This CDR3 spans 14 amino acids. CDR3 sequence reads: CASSPGGEVGELFF. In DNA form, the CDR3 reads TGCGCCAGCAGCCCAGGGGGCGAGGTCGGGGAGCTGTTTTTT.

The CDR3 nucleotides are TGCGCCAGCAGTGAGACGGCGGGAGGGTTCCAAGAGACCCAGTACTTC. Translation: CASSETAGGFQETQYF. The chain couples TRBV10-1 to TRBJ2-5, with TRBD2 matching over 9 bases. The CDR3 loop spans 16 amino acids. Per germline, CDR1 WNHNN and CDR2 SYGVQD (reference sequence). The junction had 5 bases not matched to a gene; V was cut back by 2 bases and J by 1 base.

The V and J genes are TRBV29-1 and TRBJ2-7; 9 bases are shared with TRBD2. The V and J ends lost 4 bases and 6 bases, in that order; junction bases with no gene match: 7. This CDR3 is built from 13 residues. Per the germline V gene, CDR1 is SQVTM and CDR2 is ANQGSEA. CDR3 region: CSVAGLAGTEQYF. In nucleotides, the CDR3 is TGCAGCGTTGCGGGCCTAGCGGGGACCGAGCAGTACTTC.

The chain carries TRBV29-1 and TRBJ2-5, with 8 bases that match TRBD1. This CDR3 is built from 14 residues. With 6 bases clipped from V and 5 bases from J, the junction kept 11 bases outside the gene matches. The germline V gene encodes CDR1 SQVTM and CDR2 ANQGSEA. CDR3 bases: TGCAGCGTGGTTGGGACAGGAGTGGTGGAGACCCAGTACTTC. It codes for CSVVGTGVVETQYF.

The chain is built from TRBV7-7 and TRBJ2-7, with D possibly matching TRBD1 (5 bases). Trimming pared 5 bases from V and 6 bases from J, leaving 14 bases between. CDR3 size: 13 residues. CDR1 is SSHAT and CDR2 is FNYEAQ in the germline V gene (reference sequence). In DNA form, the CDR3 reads TGTGCCAGCAGCCCAGGCAGGGTAGGCGAGCAGTACTTC. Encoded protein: CASSPGRVGEQYF.

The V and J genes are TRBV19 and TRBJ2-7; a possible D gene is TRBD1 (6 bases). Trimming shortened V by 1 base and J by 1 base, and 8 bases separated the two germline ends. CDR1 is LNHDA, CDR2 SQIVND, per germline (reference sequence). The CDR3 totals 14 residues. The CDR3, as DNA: TGTGCCAGTAGTATAGTCGACAGGTCCTACGAGCAGTACTTC. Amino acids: CASSIVDRSYEQYF.

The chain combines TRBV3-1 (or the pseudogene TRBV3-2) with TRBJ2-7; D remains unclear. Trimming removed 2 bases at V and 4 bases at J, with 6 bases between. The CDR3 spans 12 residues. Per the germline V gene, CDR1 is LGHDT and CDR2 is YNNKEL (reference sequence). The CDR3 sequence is CASSQSVYEQYF. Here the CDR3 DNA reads TGTGCCAGCAGCCAATCCGTGTACGAGCAGTACTTC.

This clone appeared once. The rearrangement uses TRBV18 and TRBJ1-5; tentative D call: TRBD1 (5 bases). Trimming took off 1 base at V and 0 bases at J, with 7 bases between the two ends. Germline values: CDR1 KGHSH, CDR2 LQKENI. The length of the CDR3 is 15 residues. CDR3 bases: TGTGCCAGCTCACCACTTCAGGGTAGCAATCAGCCCCAGCATTTT. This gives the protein CASSPLQGSNQPQHF.

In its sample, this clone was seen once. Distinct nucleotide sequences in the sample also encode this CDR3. The CDR3 DNA follows: TGTGCCAGCAGCTCCGGGGGAGAGACCCAGTACTTC. Its translation: CASSSGGETQYF. The V gene is TRBV5-5, the J gene TRBJ2-5, with D perhaps matching TRBD2 (6 bases). The length of the CDR3 is 12 residues. Germline CDR1 and CDR2: SGHKS and YYEKEE (reference sequence). The V end was cut by 3 bases, the J end by 4 bases, with 7 bases between.